This TCR beta chain stems from a study of blood T cells in healthy people across ages. The second PCR ran about 6 to 11 cycles with a sample-barcoded 5' primer and J-beta primers. Each cDNA molecule, via a template-switch adaptor with 12 random nucleotides, was tagged. A single record per CDR3 protein comes from TCRdb applying MiXCR to the 5' RACE reads. The repertoire has more than 650,000 distinct CDR3 sequences, approximately 21% of them found once; the top ten carry 22%. Donation came from healthy Caucasian individuals in Russia who were aged about 6 to 100. In this sample, this clonotype turned up a few times. Its specificity is unknown. Overall study findings and caveats: Bulk PBMC profiling left naive and antigen-experienced comparisons inconclusive.

Germline CDR1 is SQVTM and CDR2 is ANQGSEA. Trimming pared 3 bases from V and 4 bases from J, leaving 15 bases between. CDR3 length: 14 amino acids. The chain couples TRBV29-1 to TRBJ1-2; a weak D match, TRBD1 (5 bases). The sequence was collected from a man aged 65 to 85 in good health. Sequencing used blood. The CDR3 loop reads CSVEREGISYGYTF. The CDR3 coding sequence is TGCAGCGTTGAGAGGGAGGGGATATCCTATGGCTACACCTTC.